This T cell receptor (beta chain) was sequenced during a study of tumor-infiltrating lymphocytes in primary liver carcinoma. cDNA specific to TCR beta was made from around 530 ng of total RNA, with a constant-region primer employed for priming. ARM-PCR, slightly modified, supplied the TCR beta libraries through three nested multiplex PCR rounds. TCRdb reprocessed the multiplex PCR reads via MiXCR and lists one record per CDR3 protein. The sample has 50,000 to 65,000 distinct CDR3 sequences; roughly two thirds are singletons. This clonotype was observed at least ten times. Its cognate antigen is unknown. The germline gene is not matched at one end of the junction; a read error may be the cause. Co-extraction of RNA and DNA was performed on about 19-32 mg of unsorted bulk tissue. Patients carried chronic HBV infection without prior treatment. Without exception, tumor samples held over 80% viable tumor cells.

General study points: No more than about 8-24% of top clones could be seen in all five tumor regions. It was in tumors, not blood, that the top-250-clone fraction was significantly higher (p = 0.039).

This TCR came from a man aged 40-50 years with primary liver carcinoma and hepatitis B virus infection. Material: liver tumor tissue from sampling region 4. Subset defined: tumor region T4, right-lateral pole.

In DNA form, the CDR3 reads TGTGCCCCTCCTGACGCTTTCTTT. Protein sequence: CAPPDAFF. The chain is built from TRBV7-9 and TRBJ1-1; D is ambiguous. Germline CDR1 SEHNR, CDR2 FQNEAQ (reference sequence). This CDR3 region has 8 residues.